This record concerns one TCR beta chain sequence. In germline, CDR1 is LNHDA, CDR2 SQIVND (reference sequence). V was trimmed by 5 bases and J by 2 bases, leaving 4 bases between them. The CDR3 length is 12 residues. Original methodology: Reference gene primers were amplified, and this amplification served to estimate nucleated cell counts. Measured with immunoSEQ multiplex PCR; TCRdb has only the in-frame clones, and not every one. V, J and clone size reflect that table, while D and trimming were determined from the DNA. The table includes 200,000 to 300,000 clones, roughly 90% detected once. The record originates from a study of blood T cell repertoires in COVID-19.

Sequencing was carried out using peripheral blood. The receptor was derived from a young woman with acute or convalescent COVID-19. The rearrangement joins TRBV19 to TRBJ2-1; D uncertain. The CDR3 region is CASSFTYNEQFF. The CDR3 DNA reads TGTGCCAGTAGTTTCACCTACAATGAGCAGTTCTTC.